This T cell receptor beta chain was captured in a study of metastatic and nonmetastatic thyroid tumors. TCRdb called clones again from the PCR reads with MiXCR. The repertoire has 53,000 or so clones, about 20% of them found once; the top ten carry roughly 4%. Patients underwent thyroid surgery, and none had received any treatment before it. After removal of 7 bases from V and 4 bases from J, the junction contained 8 bases not matched to a gene. Looked up from germline, CDR1 is SGDLS and CDR2 is YYNGEE. This CDR3 region has 14 residues. This clone was observed at least ten times. The receptor was isolated from a female donor with papillary thyroid cancer or a benign thyroid nodule (not recorded which). Some clones in this sample may be carry-over from other donors' samples. This sequence joins TRBV9 and TRBJ2-1; TRBD2 aligns across 7 bases. Specimen: blood. CDR3 in amino acids: CASGGLGLYNEQFF. CDR3 nucleotides: TGTGCCAGCGGAGGACTAGGCCTGTACAATGAGCAGTTCTTC.